This T cell receptor (beta chain) was profiled in a study of T cells after posttransplantation cyclophosphamide listed by TCRdb under 2016. Background on the whole study: T cell repertoire reconstitution was tracked by TRB sequencing after myeloablative bone marrow transplantation in which posttransplantation cyclophosphamide was used as GVHD prophylaxis. Samples from about 33 PTCy-treated patients, along with samples from some 15 of their related bone marrow donors, underwent antigen receptor sequencing. Blood from all 34 PTCy patients with 1-year posttransplant specimens was subjected to TRB sequencing. In 3 patients, TRB sequencing was also performed on up to about 3 more blood samples taken 2 to 5.2 years after transplant, and in several patients, pretransplant blood was also TRB-sequenced. Because TRA and TRB clonality were tightly correlated in fewer than 10 samples, subsequent TCR analyses were focused on TRB only. Public TRB sequences were searched against a database of over 3,600 sequences associated with responses to pathogens, tumor antigens, self-antigens and alloantigens.

Beyond this particular receptor, the publication reports: The TRB repertoires of T cells infiltrating skin or the GI tract showed only limited overlap with the TRB repertoires found in blood. Donor-recipient similarity was low at 1-2 months but rose over the first year, and later blood repertoires were often dominated by donor CD8+ memory clones. Across some 45 patients, TRB clonality was highly associated with recipient CMV seropositivity and CMV reactivation, and PTCy diversity was similar to diversity in CNI/methotrexate controls.

The intended sense of this specimen's time point label: posttransplant day relative to BM transplant. The control cohort consisted of approximately 12 patients who had myeloablative marrow transplants with methotrexate plus a calcineurin inhibitor and who were sampled 1 year after transplant. Peripheral blood and bone marrow mononuclear cells were isolated by Ficoll-Hypaque density centrifugation and cryopreserved. TRB sequencing was run on genomic DNA with either the immunoSEQ assay at survey resolution or the hsTCRB kit. Per the original workflow: The immunoSEQ software handled initial read processing, and the LymphoSeq R package was used for repertoire analyses. Clonality was calculated as 1 minus normalized Shannon entropy, and the Gini coefficient was also calculated for each TRB dataset. Phenotypes of unsorted samples were inferred by mapping TRB sequences from sorted subsets of the recipient or donor onto the same recipient's unsorted samples. TCRdb carries this immuneACCESS record with in-frame sequences only. Its versions omit some clonotypes, under half of them owing to an unresolved V gene in the studies checked, with the rest unexplained. V, J and clone size are those of that table, while D and trimming were read from the DNA. The sample yields around 10,000 clones; roughly 90% were counted once. Of the sample, 26% falls within the top ten clones.

This clone was observed a single time. It has no known antigen specificity. No much larger clonotype is one base removed from it; base qualities were not supplied. CDR1 SGHDN and CDR2 FVKESK were looked up in the germline V gene. The junction shows trimming of 3 bases on V and 8 bases on J, plus 13 bases between the germline ends. Measured from the cysteine to the phenylalanine, the CDR3 is 13 residues long. The entry retains the CDR3 DNA only, 39 bases that are in frame from base 1. The material sequenced was PBMCs, taken after an allogeneic stem cell transplant with a calcineurin inhibitor and methotrexate. The clonotype comes from a male patient aged 25 to 39 who received an allogeneic stem cell transplant from an unrelated donor, was CMV-positive, and had no GVHD. Post transplant, some T cells may arise from the graft donor. This sequence uses TRBV14 and TRBJ1-2, with an unclear D gene assignment. The sequenced DNA: TGTGCCAGCAGCCAGTCCCGGGGAAGCGGCTACACCTTC. Its product reads: CASSQSRGSGYTF.